This T cell receptor (beta chain) was captured in a study of T cell responses to AZD1222 COVID-19 vaccine. On this clone itself: Its antigen is unidentified.

The table came from immunoSEQ multiplex PCR; TCRdb's copy has only in-frame clones and leaves some out. The sample lists some 150,000 clones; under 95% were seen once. Study-wide findings and caveats: Spike was spanned by vaccine-associated CD4 TCRs, with dominance at 160-218 and 743-854.

Looked up from germline, CDR1 is LNHDA and CDR2 is SQIVND (reference sequence). CDR3 length: 12 residues. V lost 4 bases and J lost 12, with 13 bases in between. The sample was peripheral blood, taken 28 days after the second AZD1222 dose. This chain uses TRBV19 with TRBJ2-1; D is perhaps TRBD1 (5 bases). The clonotype comes from an adult who received the AZD1222 COVID-19 vaccine. The CDR3 protein is CASSSQGLAQFF. The CDR3 DNA follows: TGTGCCAGTAGTAGTCAGGGTTTGGCGCAGTTCTTC. Full variable domain (rest looked up from reference TRBV19 and TRBJ2-1): DGGITQSPKYLFRKEGQNVTLSCEQNLNHDAMYWYRQDPGQGLRLIYYSQIVNDFQKGDIAEGYSVSREKKESFPLTVTSAQKNPTAFYLCASSSQGLAQFFGPGTRLTVL.